This TCR beta chain originates from a study of CD8+CD57+ T cells in acquired aplastic anemia. Profiles of TCR beta VDJ and CDR3 were generated from a genomic DNA template. One entry per CDR3 protein, called by TCRdb with MiXCR from the reads. The sample shows 160,000 or so distinct CDR3 sequences, around 43% of them seen only once. Individuals selected for sequencing had exhibited CD8+CD57+ cell expansion on flow cytometry. The receptor was derived from a human donor with aplastic anemia. The sequenced sample was sorted CD4+, CD8+, or CD8+CD57+ T cells (not recorded which) from PBMCs.

The CDR3 loop is CASSLEVELYEQYF. CDR3 DNA sequence: TGTGCCAGCAGCTTAGAGGTAGAATTATACGAGCAGTACTTC. The chain joins TRBV7-9 to TRBJ2-7, with D hard to call. The CDR3 covers 14 residues. V lost 1 base and J lost 4, with 11 bases in between. Germline CDR1 reads SEHNR; CDR2 reads FQNEAQ (reference sequence).